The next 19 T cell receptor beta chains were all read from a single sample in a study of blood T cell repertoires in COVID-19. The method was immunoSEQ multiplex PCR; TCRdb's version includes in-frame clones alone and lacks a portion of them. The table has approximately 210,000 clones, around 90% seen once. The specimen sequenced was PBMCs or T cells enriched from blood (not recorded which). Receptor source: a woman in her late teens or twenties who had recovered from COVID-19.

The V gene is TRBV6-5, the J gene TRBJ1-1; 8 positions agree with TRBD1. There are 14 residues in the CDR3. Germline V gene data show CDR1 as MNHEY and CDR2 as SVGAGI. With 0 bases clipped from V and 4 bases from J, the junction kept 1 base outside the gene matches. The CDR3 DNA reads TGTGCCAGCAGTTACTCCACAGGGGGCACTGAAGCTTTCTTT. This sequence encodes CASSYSTGGTEAFF.

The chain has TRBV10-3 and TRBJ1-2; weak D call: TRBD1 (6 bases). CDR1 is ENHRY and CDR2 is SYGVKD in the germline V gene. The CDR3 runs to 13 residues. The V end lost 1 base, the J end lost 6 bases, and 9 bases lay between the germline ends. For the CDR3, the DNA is TGTGCCATCAGTGAGTTACAGGGTAATGGCTACACCTTC. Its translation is CAISELQGNGYTF.

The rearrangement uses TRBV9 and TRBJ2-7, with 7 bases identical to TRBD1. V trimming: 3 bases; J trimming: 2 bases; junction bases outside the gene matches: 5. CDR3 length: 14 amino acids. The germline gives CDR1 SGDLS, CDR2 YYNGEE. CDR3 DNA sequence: TGTGCCAGCAGCGCAGGACAGGCCGCCTACGAGCAGTACTTC. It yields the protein CASSAGQAAYEQYF.

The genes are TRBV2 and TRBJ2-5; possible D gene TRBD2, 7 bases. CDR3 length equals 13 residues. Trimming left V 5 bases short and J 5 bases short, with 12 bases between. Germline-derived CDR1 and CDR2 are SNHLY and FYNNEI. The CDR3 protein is CASSRGAGETQYF. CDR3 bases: TGTGCCAGCAGTCGGGGGGCCGGGGAGACCCAGTACTTC.

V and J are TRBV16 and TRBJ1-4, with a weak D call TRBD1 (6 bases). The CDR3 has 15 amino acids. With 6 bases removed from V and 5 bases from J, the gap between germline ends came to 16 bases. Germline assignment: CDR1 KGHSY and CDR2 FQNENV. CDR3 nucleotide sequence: TGTGCCAGCAGGCGACAGGTGGGGCCAAATGAAAAACTGTTTTTT. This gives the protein CASRRQVGPNEKLFF.

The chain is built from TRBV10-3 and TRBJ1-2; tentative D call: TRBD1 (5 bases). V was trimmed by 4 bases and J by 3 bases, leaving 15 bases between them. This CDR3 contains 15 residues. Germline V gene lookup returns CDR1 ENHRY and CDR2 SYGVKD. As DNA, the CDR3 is TGTGCCATCAGTGCCAACGCGGGGCAGTACTATGGCTACACCTTC. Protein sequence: CAISANAGQYYGYTF.

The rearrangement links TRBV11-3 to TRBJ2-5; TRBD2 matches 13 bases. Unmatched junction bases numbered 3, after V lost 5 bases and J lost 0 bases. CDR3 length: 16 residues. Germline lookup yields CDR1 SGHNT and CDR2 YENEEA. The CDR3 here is CASSPGLAGDQETQYF. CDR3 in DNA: TGTGCCAGCAGCCCCGGACTAGCGGGGGACCAAGAGACCCAGTACTTC.

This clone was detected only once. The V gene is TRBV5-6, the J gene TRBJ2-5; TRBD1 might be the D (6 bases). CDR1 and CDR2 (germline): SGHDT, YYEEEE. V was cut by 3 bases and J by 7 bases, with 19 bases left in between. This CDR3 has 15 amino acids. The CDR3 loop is CASSYLPRGEGTQYF. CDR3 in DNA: TGTGCCAGCAGCTATTTACCCAGGGGCGAGGGGACCCAGTACTTC.

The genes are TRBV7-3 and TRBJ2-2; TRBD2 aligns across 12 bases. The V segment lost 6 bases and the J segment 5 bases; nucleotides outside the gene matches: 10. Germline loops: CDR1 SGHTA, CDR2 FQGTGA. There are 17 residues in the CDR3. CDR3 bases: TGTGCCAGCAGTCCAACTAGCGGGGGGACCCCAACCGGGGAGCTGTTTTTT. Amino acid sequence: CASSPTSGGTPTGELFF.

The CDR3 region is CASRPDREGAGELFF. The CDR3 region has the DNA TGCGCCAGCAGACCGGACAGGGAGGGGGCCGGGGAGCTGTTTTTT. This chain links TRBV5-1 with TRBJ2-2, with D possibly being TRBD1 (8 bases). V lost 5 bases and J lost 6, with 17 bases in between. Germline lookup yields CDR1 SGHRS and CDR2 YFSETQ. There are 15 residues in the CDR3.

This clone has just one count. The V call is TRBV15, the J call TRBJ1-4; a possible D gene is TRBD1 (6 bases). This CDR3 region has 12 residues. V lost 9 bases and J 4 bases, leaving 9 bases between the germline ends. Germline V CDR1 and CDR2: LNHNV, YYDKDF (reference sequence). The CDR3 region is CATTGSNEKLFF. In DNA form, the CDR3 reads TGTGCCACAACAGGGAGTAATGAAAAACTGTTTTTT.

CDR3 in amino acids: CATSESNFYNEQFF. Written as DNA, the CDR3 is TGTGCCACCAGTGAGTCTAACTTCTACAATGAGCAGTTCTTC. The chain employs TRBV24-1 and TRBJ2-1; D call uncertain. CDR1 is KGHDR and CDR2 is SFDVKD in the germline V gene. V gave up 4 bases and J gave up 3 bases, with 9 bases separating them. This CDR3 spans 14 amino acids.

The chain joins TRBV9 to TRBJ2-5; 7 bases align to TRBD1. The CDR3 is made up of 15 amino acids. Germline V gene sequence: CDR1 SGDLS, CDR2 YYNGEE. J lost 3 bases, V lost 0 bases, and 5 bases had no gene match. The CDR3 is CASSVGTGTEETQYF. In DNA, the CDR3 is TGTGCCAGCAGCGTAGGAACCGGGACAGAAGAGACCCAGTACTTC.

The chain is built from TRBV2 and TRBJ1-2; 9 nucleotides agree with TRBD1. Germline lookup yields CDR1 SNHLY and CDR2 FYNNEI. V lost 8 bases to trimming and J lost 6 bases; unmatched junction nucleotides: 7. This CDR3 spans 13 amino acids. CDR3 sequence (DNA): TGTGCCAGCGACCCACAGGGGGCTAATGGCTACACCTTC. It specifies CASDPQGANGYTF.

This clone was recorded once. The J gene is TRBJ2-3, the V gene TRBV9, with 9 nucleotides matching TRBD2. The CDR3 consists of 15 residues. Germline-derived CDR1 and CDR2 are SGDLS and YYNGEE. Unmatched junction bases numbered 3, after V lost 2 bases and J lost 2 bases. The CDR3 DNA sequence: TGTGCCAGCAGCGTTAGCGGGGGCCCCACAGATACGCAGTATTTT. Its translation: CASSVSGGPTDTQYF.

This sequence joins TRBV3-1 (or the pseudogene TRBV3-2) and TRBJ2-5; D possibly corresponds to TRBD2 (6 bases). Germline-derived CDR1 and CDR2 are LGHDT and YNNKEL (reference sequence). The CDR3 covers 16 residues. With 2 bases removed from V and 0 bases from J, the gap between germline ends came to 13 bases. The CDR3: CASSQRSGGNQETQYF. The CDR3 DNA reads TGTGCCAGCAGCCAACGGTCTGGGGGGAACCAAGAGACCCAGTACTTC.

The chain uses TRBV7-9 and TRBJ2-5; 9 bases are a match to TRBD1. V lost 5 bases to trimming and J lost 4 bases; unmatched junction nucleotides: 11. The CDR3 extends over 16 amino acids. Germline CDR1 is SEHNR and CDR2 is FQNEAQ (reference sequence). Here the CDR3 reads CASSGNRDRVGETQYF. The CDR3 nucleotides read TGTGCCAGCAGCGGTAACCGGGACAGGGTTGGAGAGACCCAGTACTTC.

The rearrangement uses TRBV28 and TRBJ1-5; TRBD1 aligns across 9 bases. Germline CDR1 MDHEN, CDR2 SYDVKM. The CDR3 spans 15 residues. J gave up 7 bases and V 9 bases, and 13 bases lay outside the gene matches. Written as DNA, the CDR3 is TGTGCCAGTTGCCGGGACAGGGAGATTAGGCAGCCCCAGCATTTT. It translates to CASCRDREIRQPQHF.

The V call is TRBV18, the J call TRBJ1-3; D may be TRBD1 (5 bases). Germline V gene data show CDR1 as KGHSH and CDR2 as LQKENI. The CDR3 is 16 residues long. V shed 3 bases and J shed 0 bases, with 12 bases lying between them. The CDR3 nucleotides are TGTGCCAGCTCACCCCCCGCAGGGCCCTCTGGAAACACCATATATTTT. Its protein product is CASSPPAGPSGNTIYF.